This paragraph covers one TCR beta chain sequence. The germline gives CDR1 MDHEN, CDR2 SYDVKM. Unmatched junction bases numbered 12, after V lost 4 bases and J lost 1 base. The CDR3 contains 17 residues. Clones were read by immunoSEQ multiplex PCR, and TCRdb kept only the in-frame ones, dropping some. The sample has about 67,000 clones; around 84% are singletons. This sample is drawn from a study of T cell responses to AZD1222 COVID-19 vaccine. The chain employs TRBV28 and TRBJ2-7; 8 bases agree with TRBD1. The specimen was peripheral blood, collected on day 0 of AZD1222 vaccination. This sequence was found in an adult in good health. CDR3 sequence reads: CASSWTGDRSSSYEQYF. CDR3 sequence (DNA): TGTGCCAGCAGTTGGACCGGGGACAGGTCAAGTTCCTACGAGCAGTACTTC.